The text below deals with one T cell receptor beta chain. Antigen specificity is unknown. CDR3 length: 18 residues. CDR1 is SGHDT, CDR2 YYEEEE, per germline. The ends lost 0 bases at V and 5 bases at J; junction bases unmatched: 10. These data originate in a study of shared clonotypes between healthy human individuals. Assay: immunoSEQ multiplex PCR; the TCRdb copy retains only in-frame clones and omits some. The repertoire holds some 320,000 clones, with around 86% as singletons. Findings of the study overall: Compared with memory subsets, naive subsets generally had larger estimated richness.

V and J are TRBV5-6 and TRBJ2-3; 12 bases line up with TRBD2. The sample taken for sequencing was memory CD8+ T cells sorted from blood. Described subset: CD45RO+ cells pooled with CCR7-negative TemRA cells. The TCR originated in a young man in good health. The CDR3 DNA reads as TGTGCCAGCAGCTTGGTGACTAGCGGGAGAGATGGAGTAGATACGCAGTATTTT. It specifies CASSLVTSGRDGVDTQYF.